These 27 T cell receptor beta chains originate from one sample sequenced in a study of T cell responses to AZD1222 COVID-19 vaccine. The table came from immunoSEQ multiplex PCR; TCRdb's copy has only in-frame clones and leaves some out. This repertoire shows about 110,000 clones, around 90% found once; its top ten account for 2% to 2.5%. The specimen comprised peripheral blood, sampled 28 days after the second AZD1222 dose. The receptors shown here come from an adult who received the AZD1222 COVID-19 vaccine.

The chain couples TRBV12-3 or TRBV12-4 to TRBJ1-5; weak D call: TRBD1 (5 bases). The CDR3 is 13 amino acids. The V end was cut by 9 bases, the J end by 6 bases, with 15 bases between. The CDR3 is CASFAGGGQPQHF. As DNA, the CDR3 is TGTGCCAGTTTTGCGGGGGGAGGTCAGCCCCAGCATTTT.

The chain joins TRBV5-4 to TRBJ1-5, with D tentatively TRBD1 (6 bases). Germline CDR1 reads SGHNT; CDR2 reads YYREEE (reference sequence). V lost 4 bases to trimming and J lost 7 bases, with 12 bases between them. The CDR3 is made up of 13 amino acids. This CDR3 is CASSPDRTQPQHF. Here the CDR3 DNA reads TGTGCCAGCAGCCCGGACAGAACGCAGCCCCAGCATTTT.

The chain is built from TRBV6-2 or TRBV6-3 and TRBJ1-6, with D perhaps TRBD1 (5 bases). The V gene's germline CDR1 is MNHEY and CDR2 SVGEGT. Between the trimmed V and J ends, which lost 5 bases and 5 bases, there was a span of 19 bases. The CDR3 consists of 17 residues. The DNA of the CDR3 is TGTGCCAGCAGTAGAGGGGCGATGTTTGCAGATAATTCACCCCTCCACTTT. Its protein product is CASSRGAMFADNSPLHF.

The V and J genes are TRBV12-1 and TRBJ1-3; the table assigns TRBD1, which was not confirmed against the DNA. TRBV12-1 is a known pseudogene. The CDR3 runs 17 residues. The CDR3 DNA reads TGTGCCAGCAGGTTGGTGGGCAGACAAGACTCTGGAAACACCATATATTTT. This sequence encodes CASRLVGRQDSGNTIYF.

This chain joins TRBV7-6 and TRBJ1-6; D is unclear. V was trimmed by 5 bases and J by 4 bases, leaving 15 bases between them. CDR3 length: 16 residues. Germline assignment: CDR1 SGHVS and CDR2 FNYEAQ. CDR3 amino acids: CASSTRPLDYNSPLHF. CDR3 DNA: TGTGCCAGCAGCACCCGGCCTCTCGATTATAATTCACCCCTCCACTTT.

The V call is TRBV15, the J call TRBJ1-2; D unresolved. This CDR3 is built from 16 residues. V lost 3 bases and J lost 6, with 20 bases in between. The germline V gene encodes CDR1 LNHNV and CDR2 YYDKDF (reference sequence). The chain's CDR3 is CATSRTPPTFLNGYTF. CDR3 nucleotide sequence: TGTGCCACCAGCAGGACCCCCCCCACCTTCCTCAATGGCTACACCTTC. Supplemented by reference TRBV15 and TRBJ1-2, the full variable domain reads DAMVIQNPRYQVTQFGKPVTLSCSQTLNHNVMYWYQQKSSQAPKLLFHYYDKDFNNEADTPDNFQSRRPNTSFCFLDIRSPGLGDTAMYLCATSRTPPTFLNGYTFGSGTRLTVV.

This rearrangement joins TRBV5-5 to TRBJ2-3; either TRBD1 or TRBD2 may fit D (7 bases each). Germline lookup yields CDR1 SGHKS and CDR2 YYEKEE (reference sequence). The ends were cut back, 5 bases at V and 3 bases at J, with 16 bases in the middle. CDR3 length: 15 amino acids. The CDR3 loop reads CASRVTGEGTDTQYF. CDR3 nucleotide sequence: TGTGCCAGCAGAGTAACAGGGGAGGGGACAGATACGCAGTATTTT. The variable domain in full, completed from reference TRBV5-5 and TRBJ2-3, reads DAGVTQSPTHLIKTRGQQVTLRCSPISGHKSVSWYQQVLGQGPQFIFQYYEKEERGRGNFPDRFSARQFPNYSSELNVNALLLGDSALYLCASRVTGEGTDTQYFGPGTRLTVL.

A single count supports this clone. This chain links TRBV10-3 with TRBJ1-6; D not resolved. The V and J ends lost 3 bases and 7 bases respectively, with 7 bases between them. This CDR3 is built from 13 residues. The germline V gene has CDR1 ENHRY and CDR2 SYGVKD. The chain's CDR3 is CAISDQMNSPLHF. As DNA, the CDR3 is TGTGCCATCAGTGACCAAATGAATTCACCCCTCCACTTT.

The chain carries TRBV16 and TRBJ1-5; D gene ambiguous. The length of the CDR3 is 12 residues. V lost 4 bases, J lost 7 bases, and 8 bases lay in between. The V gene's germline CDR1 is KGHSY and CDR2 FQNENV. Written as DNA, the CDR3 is TGTGCCAGCAGCCCTTTAGGCCAGCCCCAGCATTTT. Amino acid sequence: CASSPLGQPQHF. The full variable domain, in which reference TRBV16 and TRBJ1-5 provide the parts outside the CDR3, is GEEVAQTPKHLVRGEGQKAKLYCAPIKGHSYVFWYQQVLKNEFKFLISFQNENVFDETGMPKERFSAKCLPNSPCSLEIQATKLEDSAVYFCASSPLGQPQHFGDGTRLSIL.

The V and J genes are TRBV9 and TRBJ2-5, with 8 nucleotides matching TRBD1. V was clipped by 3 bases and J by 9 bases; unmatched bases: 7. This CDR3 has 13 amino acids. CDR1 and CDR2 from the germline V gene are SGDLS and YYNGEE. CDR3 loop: CASSAVLQGAQYF. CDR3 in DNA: TGTGCCAGCAGCGCAGTTTTACAGGGGGCCCAGTACTTC.

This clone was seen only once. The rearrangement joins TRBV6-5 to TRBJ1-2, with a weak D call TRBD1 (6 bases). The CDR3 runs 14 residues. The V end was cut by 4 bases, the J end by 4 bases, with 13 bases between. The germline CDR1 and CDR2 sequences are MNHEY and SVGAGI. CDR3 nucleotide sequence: TGTGCCAGCAGTTCGGCCGGACAGATCTATGGCTACACCTTC. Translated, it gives CASSSAGQIYGYTF.

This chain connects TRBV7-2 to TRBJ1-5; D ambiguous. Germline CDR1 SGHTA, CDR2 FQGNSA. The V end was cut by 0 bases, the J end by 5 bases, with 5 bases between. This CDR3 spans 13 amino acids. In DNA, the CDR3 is TGTGCCAGCAGCTTAGCGGTGGATCAGCCCCAGCATTTT. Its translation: CASSLAVDQPQHF.

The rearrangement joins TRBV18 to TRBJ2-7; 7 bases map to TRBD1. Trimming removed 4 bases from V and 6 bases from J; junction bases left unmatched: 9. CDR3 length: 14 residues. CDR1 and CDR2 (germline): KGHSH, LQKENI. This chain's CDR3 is CASSQNRGPSEQYF. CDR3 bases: TGTGCCAGCTCACAGAACAGGGGACCCTCCGAGCAGTACTTC.

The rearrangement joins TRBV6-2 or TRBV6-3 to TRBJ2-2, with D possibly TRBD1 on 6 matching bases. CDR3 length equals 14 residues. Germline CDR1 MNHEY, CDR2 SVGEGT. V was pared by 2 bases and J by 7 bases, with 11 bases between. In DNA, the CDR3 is TGTGCCAGCAGTTACGGTTCAGGGGTCGGGGAGCTGTTTTTT. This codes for CASSYGSGVGELFF.

The chain's CDR3 is CASSATSGGSYEQYF. DNA of the CDR3: TGTGCCAGCAGCGCGACTAGCGGGGGATCCTACGAGCAGTACTTC. J is TRBJ2-7 and V is TRBV9; 12 positions match TRBD2. V lost 3 bases to trimming and J lost 1 base; unmatched junction nucleotides: 2. The CDR3 extends over 15 amino acids. CDR1 SGDLS and CDR2 YYNGEE come from the germline V gene. The entire variable domain, with the rest obtained from reference TRBV9 and TRBJ2-7, is as follows: DSGVTQTPKHLITATGQRVTLRCSPRSGDLSVYWYQQSLDQGLQFLIQYYNGEERAKGNILERFSAQQFPDLHSELNLSSLELGDSALYFCASSATSGGSYEQYFGPGTRLTVT.

The CDR3 DNA follows: TGTGCCAGCAGCCTAGGACGGAATTCACCCCTCCACTTT. It specifies CASSLGRNSPLHF. V usage is TRBV5-8 and J usage is TRBJ1-6; D is undetermined. The CDR3 sequence is 13 residues long. CDR1 and CDR2 (germline): SGHTS, YDEGEE. The V end was cut by 4 bases, the J end by 7 bases, with 9 bases between.

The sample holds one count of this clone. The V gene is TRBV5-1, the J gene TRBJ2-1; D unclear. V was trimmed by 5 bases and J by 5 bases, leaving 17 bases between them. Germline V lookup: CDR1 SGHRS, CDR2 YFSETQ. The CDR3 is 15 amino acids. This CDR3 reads CASRVTRVTDNEQFF. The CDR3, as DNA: TGCGCCAGCAGGGTTACTCGGGTCACTGACAATGAGCAGTTCTTC.

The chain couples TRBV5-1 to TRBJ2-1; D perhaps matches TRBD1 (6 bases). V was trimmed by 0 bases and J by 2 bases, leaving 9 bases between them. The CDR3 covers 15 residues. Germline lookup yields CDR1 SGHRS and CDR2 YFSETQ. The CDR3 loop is CASSLGPGAYNEQFF. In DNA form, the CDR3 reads TGCGCCAGCAGCTTGGGGCCAGGGGCCTACAATGAGCAGTTCTTC. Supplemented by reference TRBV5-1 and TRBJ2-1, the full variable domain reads KAGVTQTPRYLIKTRGQQVTLSCSPISGHRSVSWYQQTPGQGLQFLFEYFSETQRNKGNFPGRFSGRQFSNSRSEMNVSTLELGDSALYLCASSLGPGAYNEQFFGPGTRLTVL.

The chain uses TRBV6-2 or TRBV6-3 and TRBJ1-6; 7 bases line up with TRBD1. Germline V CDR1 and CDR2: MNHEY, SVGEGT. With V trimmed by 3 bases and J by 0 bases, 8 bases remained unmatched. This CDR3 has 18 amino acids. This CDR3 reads CASSYPGTASSYNSPLHF. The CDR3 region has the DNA TGTGCCAGCAGTTATCCCGGGACAGCTAGCTCCTATAATTCACCCCTCCACTTT.

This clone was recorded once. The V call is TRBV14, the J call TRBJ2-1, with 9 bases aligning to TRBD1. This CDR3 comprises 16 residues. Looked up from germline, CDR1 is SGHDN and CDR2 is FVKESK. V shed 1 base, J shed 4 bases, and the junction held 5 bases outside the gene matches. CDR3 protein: CASSQVRTGDYNEQFF. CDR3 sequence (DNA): TGTGCCAGCAGCCAAGTAAGGACAGGGGATTACAATGAGCAGTTCTTC.

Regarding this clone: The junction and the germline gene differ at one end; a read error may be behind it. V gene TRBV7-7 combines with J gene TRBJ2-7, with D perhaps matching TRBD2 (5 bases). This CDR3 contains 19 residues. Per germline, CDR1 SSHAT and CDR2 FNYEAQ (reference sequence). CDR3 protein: CASSLSRGFRASSSYEQYF. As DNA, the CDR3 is TGTGCTAGCAGCTTATCTCGGGGATTCCGGGCCTCCAGCTCCTACGAGCAGTACTTC.

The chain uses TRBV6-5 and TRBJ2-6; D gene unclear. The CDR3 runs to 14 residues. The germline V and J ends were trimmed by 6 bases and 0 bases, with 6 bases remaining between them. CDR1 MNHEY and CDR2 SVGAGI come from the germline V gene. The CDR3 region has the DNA TGTGCCAGCAGCCAAAGCTCTGGGGCCAACGTCCTGACTTTC. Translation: CASSQSSGANVLTF.

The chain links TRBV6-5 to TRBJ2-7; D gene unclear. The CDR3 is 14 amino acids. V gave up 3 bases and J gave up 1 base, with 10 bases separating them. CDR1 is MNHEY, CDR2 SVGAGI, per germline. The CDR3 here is CASSYGPASYEQYF. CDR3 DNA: TGTGCCAGCAGTTATGGGCCGGCGTCCTACGAGCAGTACTTC.

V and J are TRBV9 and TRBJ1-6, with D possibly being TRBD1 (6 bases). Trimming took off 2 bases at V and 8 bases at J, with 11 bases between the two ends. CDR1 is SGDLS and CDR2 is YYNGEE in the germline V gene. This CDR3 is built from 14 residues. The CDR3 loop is CASSVYREDSPLHF. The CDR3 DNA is TGTGCCAGCAGCGTTTACAGGGAAGATTCACCCCTCCACTTT.

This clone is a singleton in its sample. The CDR3: CASSPLFNLGSDGYTF. Written as DNA, the CDR3 is TGTGCCAGCTCACCGTTATTTAATCTGGGGTCGGATGGCTACACCTTC. This sequence joins TRBV18 and TRBJ1-2; D is ambiguous. V was trimmed by 3 bases and J by 6 bases, leaving 20 bases between them. CDR1 and CDR2 from the germline V gene are KGHSH and LQKENI. CDR3 length: 16 residues.

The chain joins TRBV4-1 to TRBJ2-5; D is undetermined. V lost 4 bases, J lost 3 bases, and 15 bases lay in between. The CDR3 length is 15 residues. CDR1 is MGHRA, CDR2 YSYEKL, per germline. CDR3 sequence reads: CASSRTGWAKETQYF. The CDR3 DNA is TGCGCCAGCAGCCGGACGGGTTGGGCAAAAGAGACCCAGTACTTC.

CDR3 region: CASSVVRGNQPQHF. DNA of the CDR3: TGTGCCAGCAGCGTGGTCAGGGGCAATCAGCCCCAGCATTTT. The chain recombines TRBV4-2 with TRBJ1-5; a weak D match, TRBD1 (5 bases). Germline V lookup: CDR1 LGHNA, CDR2 YNFKEQ. V dropped 5 bases and J dropped 2 bases, with 10 bases sitting between them. The CDR3 is made up of 14 amino acids.